Listed below are T cell receptor beta chains from one sample, sequenced in a study of response to subunit inactivated influenza vaccine. TCRdb processed the RT-PCR reads anew with MiXCR; each CDR3 protein has one entry. The table lists 450,000 to 600,000 distinct CDR3 sequences, approximately 15% of them singletons, with roughly 3% in the top ten. The sample consisted of CD4+ T cells sorted from PBMCs, taken about 24 months after vaccination. Receptors were obtained from a man between 50 and 75 years old who received an inactivated influenza vaccine. CDR3s include the opening cysteine and the closing phenylalanine or tryptophan.

v_call cdr3_aa
TRBV6-5 CASSSRGPGELFF
TRBV6-1 CARQGSSRKNQETQYF
TRBV6-5 CASSYSWGDTEAFF
TRBV25-1 CASSELLESTDTQYF
TRBV7-2 CASRPLAGNEQFF
TRBV11-2 CASTSGPEFNEQFF
TRBV15 CATSSGRGTAYEQYF
TRBV2 CASSGGGNTEAFF
TRBV20-1 CSVEGRSYNEQFF
TRBV7-8 CASSSWDRATYEQYF
TRBV5-6 CASSRTAGAGELFF
TRBV19 CASRSTGSNEKLFF
TRBV11-2 CASSFGGNGNTIYF
TRBV6-2/TRBV6-3 CASSYQREGNEQFF
TRBV5-1 CASRKVGTGLLETQYF
TRBV3-1 CASSQSSGGYNEQFF
TRBV12-3/TRBV12-4 CASSFDRDSPLHF
TRBV20-1 CSASGSPTSSSYEQYF
TRBV12-3/TRBV12-4 CASSRLRGIAFF
TRBV5-6 CASSSRTVQETQYF
TRBV25-1 CASRPRDNGELFF
TRBV11-2 CASSLGKYEGLHSYEQYF
TRBV2 CASSEMKNTEAFF
TRBV9 CASSVGVGQETQYF
TRBV20-1 CSARTSSGIWETQYF
TRBV10-3 CATRTSGTGELFF
TRBV6-5 CASSSLGTVSTNEQFF
TRBV20-1 CSASPMGGRTYNEQFF
TRBV6-5 CASVWGQGTSPLHF
TRBV12-3/TRBV12-4 CASSFGGDTIYF
TRBV5-1 CASSRGQGRVGYTF
TRBV19 CASRDRGSTEAFF
TRBV4-2 CASSQDSLIRTDTQYF
TRBV10-3 CAISASTNTEAFF
TRBV20-1 CSASPQREGRGTDTQYF
TRBV28 CASNSGAYTGELFF
TRBV3-1 CASSQRLTSGRLGSYNEQFF
TRBV20-1 CSARKPQETQYF